These 20 T cell receptor beta chains share one sample of origin, sequenced in a study of OX40 agonist ivuxolimab in advanced cancers. Libraries were prepared by immunoSEQ multiplex PCR; TCRdb keeps only in-frame clonotypes and omits some of them. Here the sample spans more than 40,000 clones, 88% being singletons. This sample comprised CD4+ or CD8+ T cells sorted from blood, obtained in a trial of the OX40 agonist ivuxolimab. Every receptor here comes from an adult with an advanced solid tumor such as melanoma, head and neck, liver or kidney cancer.

J is TRBJ2-7 and V is TRBV29-1; perhaps TRBD1 as D (6 bases). This CDR3 has 12 amino acids. V lost 6 bases to trimming and J lost 4 bases, with 13 bases between them. CDR1 and CDR2 (germline): SQVTM, ANQGSEA. The CDR3 is CSVRPQGYEQYF. The CDR3 DNA sequence: TGCAGCGTGCGCCCACAGGGTTACGAGCAGTACTTC.

V gene TRBV30 combines with J gene TRBJ1-1; unclear D gene. CDR3 size: 13 residues. The V and J ends lost 4 bases and 1 base respectively, with 10 bases between them. Germline CDR1 GTSNPN, CDR2 SVGIG (reference sequence). In DNA, the CDR3 is TGTGCCTGGAATCGAGTCTCGAACACTGAAGCTTTCTTT. Residues: CAWNRVSNTEAFF.

The rearrangement links TRBV7-9 to TRBJ1-2; D perhaps matches TRBD1 (5 bases). V was cut by 5 bases and J by 7 bases, with 17 bases left in between. Germline V lookup: CDR1 SEHNR, CDR2 FQNEAQ (reference sequence). This CDR3 has 14 amino acids. CDR3 bases: TGTGCCAGCAGCGCAACGGGGGACGGATCTGGCTACACCTTC. The encoded protein is CASSATGDGSGYTF. Complete variable domain (other parts from reference TRBV7-9 and TRBJ1-2): DTGVSQNPRHKITKRGQNVTFRCDPISEHNRLYWYRQTLGQGPEFLTYFQNEAQLEKSRLLSDRFSAERPKGSFSTLEIQRTEQGDSAMYLCASSATGDGSGYTFGSGTRLTVV.

The chain is built from TRBV4-2 and TRBJ1-1; D is unresolved. Per the germline V gene, CDR1 is LGHNA and CDR2 is YNFKEQ. V lost 0 bases and J lost 0, with 11 bases in between. This CDR3 contains 16 residues. The CDR3 loop reads CASSQDLRVMNTEAFF. In nucleotides, the CDR3 is TGTGCCAGCAGCCAAGATTTAAGGGTGATGAACACTGAAGCTTTCTTT.

The chain employs TRBV9 and TRBJ2-7; 11 bases are shared with TRBD1. CDR1 is SGDLS, CDR2 YYNGEE, per germline. This CDR3 is built from 16 residues. V shed 4 bases and J 4 bases; nucleotides not matched to a gene: 10. CDR3 loop: CASSPREGTGGYEQYF. The DNA of the CDR3 is TGTGCCAGCAGCCCCCGAGAGGGGACAGGGGGGTACGAGCAGTACTTC.

The rearrangement uses TRBV12-5 and TRBJ2-5; D call uncertain. CDR3 size: 14 residues. The V and J ends lost 6 bases and 1 base respectively, with 12 bases between them. The germline gives CDR1 LGHNT, CDR2 FRNRAP. CDR3 coding DNA: TGTGCTAGTGGCTCAAGGCCCCTCCAAGAGACCCAGTACTTC. Protein sequence: CASGSRPLQETQYF.

The chain uses TRBV2 and TRBJ2-1, with D maybe TRBD2 (6 bases). Deletions cut 7 bases from V and 3 bases from J, with 16 bases between. The CDR3 is 15 amino acids. The V gene's germline CDR1 is SNHLY and CDR2 FYNNEI. The CDR3 DNA follows: TGTGCCAGCACAAGGGCTCAAGCGGGCTACAATGAGCAGTTCTTC. This encodes CASTRAQAGYNEQFF.

This chain links TRBV18 with TRBJ2-5, with TRBD1 matching 7 bases. Germline CDR1 reads KGHSH; CDR2 reads LQKENI. The CDR3 runs 15 residues. Trimming took 0 bases from V and 4 from J; bases not matched to a gene: 5. Here the CDR3 reads CASSPPVGGLETQYF. The CDR3, as DNA: TGTGCCAGCTCACCACCGGTAGGGGGCCTAGAGACCCAGTACTTC.

Comments on this clone: Germline and junction disagree at one end, which may indicate a read error. The rearrangement uses TRBV5-1 and TRBJ2-5, with D uncertain. The CDR3 is 14 residues long. Germline loops: CDR1 SGHRS, CDR2 YFSETQ. As DNA, the CDR3 is TGTGCCAGCAGCCCCGGGCACGGACAAGAGACCCAGTACTTC. It is translated as CASSPGHGQETQYF.

This clone was counted a single time. The chain combines TRBV7-9 with TRBJ2-6; no definite D call. CDR1 is SEHNR and CDR2 is FQNEAQ in the germline V gene (reference sequence). There are 16 residues in the CDR3. The V end was cut by 1 base, the J end by 3 bases, with 10 bases between. This CDR3 is CASSLGGSYGANVLTF. CDR3 DNA sequence: TGTGCCAGCAGCTTAGGGGGTTCTTATGGGGCCAACGTCCTGACTTTC. Variable domain in full (rest from reference TRBV7-9 and TRBJ2-6): DTGVSQNPRHKITKRGQNVTFRCDPISEHNRLYWYRQTLGQGPEFLTYFQNEAQLEKSRLLSDRFSAERPKGSFSTLEIQRTEQGDSAMYLCASSLGGSYGANVLTFGAGSRLTVL.

The rearrangement uses TRBV11-2 and TRBJ2-7; 7 positions match TRBD1. CDR3 length: 15 residues. Trimming cost V 4 bases and J 6 bases; bases outside gene matches: 12. Germline lookup yields CDR1 SGHAT and CDR2 FQNNGV. CDR3 in DNA: TGTGCCAGCAGCTCACGACAAATCAGGGGGACCGAGCAGTACTTC. Residues: CASSSRQIRGTEQYF.

This chain joins TRBV7-3 and TRBJ2-3; possible D gene TRBD2, 6 bases. Germline assignment: CDR1 SGHTA and CDR2 FQGTGA. Trimming stripped 1 base from V and 5 bases from J, with 16 bases between. There are 16 residues in the CDR3. The CDR3 DNA sequence: TGTGCCAGCAGCTTAATGGCGGGAATAGCACAAGATACGCAGTATTTT. This translates into CASSLMAGIAQDTQYF.

The genes are TRBV27 and TRBJ2-5; 9 bases are shared with TRBD2. This CDR3 spans 14 amino acids. Germline CDR1 reads MNHEY; CDR2 reads SMNVEV (reference sequence). With 5 bases clipped from V and 1 base from J, the junction kept 2 bases outside the gene matches. The DNA for the CDR3 is TGTGCCAGCAGTCGGCGGGAGGGCCAAGAGACCCAGTACTTC. It yields the protein CASSRREGQETQYF.

V is TRBV2 and J is TRBJ1-1; D is perhaps TRBD1 (6 bases). V was trimmed by 4 bases and J by 5 bases, leaving 11 bases between them. The CDR3 is made up of 13 amino acids. CDR1 SNHLY and CDR2 FYNNEI come from the germline V gene. CDR3 sequence reads: CASSAGAGTEAFF. The CDR3 nucleotides are TGTGCCAGCAGTGCAGGGGCTGGGACTGAAGCTTTCTTT.

This rearrangement joins TRBV7-9 to TRBJ1-1; D remains unclear. Trimming pared 5 bases from V and 5 bases from J, leaving 9 bases between. Germline V gene data show CDR1 as SEHNR and CDR2 as FQNEAQ (reference sequence). CDR3 length: 12 amino acids. The CDR3 region has the DNA TGTGCCAGCAGCGACGGTTGGACTGAAGCTTTCTTT. It encodes CASSDGWTEAFF. The complete variable domain, with remaining parts taken from reference TRBV7-9 and TRBJ1-1, reads DTGVSQNPRHKITKRGQNVTFRCDPISEHNRLYWYRQTLGQGPEFLTYFQNEAQLEKSRLLSDRFSAERPKGSFSTLEIQRTEQGDSAMYLCASSDGWTEAFFGQGTRLTVV.

The chain links TRBV7-9 to TRBJ2-1; 10 bases align to TRBD2. CDR3 length: 13 residues. From germline, CDR1 is SEHNR and CDR2 FQNEAQ (reference sequence). Trimming at V came to 4 bases and at J to 7 bases, leaving 1 base not matched to a gene. The CDR3 nucleotides read TGTGCCAGCAGCTCACTAGCGGGAAATGAGCAGTTCTTC. Its protein product is CASSSLAGNEQFF.

V is TRBV11-1 and J is TRBJ2-1; 9 nucleotides match TRBD2. V was clipped by 8 bases and J by 6 bases; unmatched bases: 11. From germline, CDR1 is SGHAT and CDR2 FQDESV (reference sequence). This CDR3 has 15 amino acids. This chain's CDR3 is CASLRALAGVNEQFF. In DNA form, the CDR3 reads TGTGCCAGCCTAAGGGCCTTAGCGGGAGTCAATGAGCAGTTCTTC.

The chain joins TRBV27 to TRBJ1-1; D ambiguous. The CDR3 is 15 residues long. V was cut by 5 bases and J by 1 base, with 14 bases left in between. The germline V gene has CDR1 MNHEY and CDR2 SMNVEV (reference sequence). The CDR3 region is CASSLGRASNTEAFF. The CDR3 DNA follows: TGTGCCAGCAGTCTCGGGAGGGCCTCGAACACTGAAGCTTTCTTT.

The chain links TRBV7-9 to TRBJ2-7, with D unclear. Germline assignment: CDR1 SEHNR and CDR2 FQNEAQ (reference sequence). Deletions cut 2 bases from V and 3 bases from J, with 2 bases between. CDR3 length: 11 residues. The CDR3 reads CASSLIYEQYF. The DNA for the CDR3 is TGTGCCAGCAGCTTAATCTACGAGCAGTACTTC.

This chain joins TRBV28 and TRBJ2-1, with D hard to call. The ends were cut back, 5 bases at V and 10 bases at J, with 9 bases in the middle. The CDR3 length is 11 residues. Germline V gene sequence: CDR1 MDHEN, CDR2 SYDVKM. The CDR3: CASSRSLEQFF. The DNA for the CDR3 is TGTGCCAGCAGTCGTTCCTTGGAGCAGTTCTTC.